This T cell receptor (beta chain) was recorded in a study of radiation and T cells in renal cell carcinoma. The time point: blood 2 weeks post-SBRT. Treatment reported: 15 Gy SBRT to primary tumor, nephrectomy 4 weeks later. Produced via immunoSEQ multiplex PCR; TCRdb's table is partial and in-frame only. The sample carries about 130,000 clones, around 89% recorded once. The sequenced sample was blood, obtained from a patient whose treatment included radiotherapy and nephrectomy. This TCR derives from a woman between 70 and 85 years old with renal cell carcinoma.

This chain's CDR3 is CASSLGGLAMSYNEQFF. In DNA form, the CDR3 reads TGTGCCAGCAGCTTAGGGGGACTAGCGATGTCCTACAATGAGCAGTTCTTC. The chain is built from TRBV7-6 and TRBJ2-1; 10 bases are a match to TRBD2. The ends lost 1 base at V and 1 base at J; junction bases unmatched: 4. Per germline, CDR1 SGHVS and CDR2 FNYEAQ. The CDR3 totals 17 residues.